This T cell receptor (beta chain) was observed in a study of shared clonotypes between healthy human individuals (dated by TCRdb to 2018 to 2021). About the investigation overall: The cohort included a few men and two women between 18 and 49 years of age. Per donor, three plates each were used for CD4 naive and CD4 memory, two for CD8 naive, and one for CD8 memory. Blood TCR repertoires of 5 or 6 healthy adults were deeply sequenced to estimate repertoire size and the extent of clonotype sharing between individuals. To increase sequencing depth and limit assay-specific biases, different laboratories used diverse techniques to prepare libraries and sequence TCR repertoires. Per donor, leukapheresis produced somewhere between about 0.94 and 9.5 billion PBMCs. What the work shows at the level of the full study, not this receptor alone: Because the study included only a small number of donors, the genetic and exposure-history diversity represented was limited. Across four donors, 5% to 6% of naive CD4, roughly 3.8% of naive CD8, about 2.3% of memory CD4, and approximately 0.42% of memory CD8 clonotypes were shared. Only blood was sampled, and tissue TCR repertoires likely differ from those in blood. Higher generation probabilities were observed for clonotypes shared by all four sorted-subset donors than for non-shared clonotypes. Even with the large sequencing depth, rarefaction of the sorted-subset datasets indicated that sequencing was incomplete. Pairwise subsampling indicated that sequencing depth was expected to affect the degree of clonotype sharing among donors. Naive subsets generally had larger estimated clonotype richness than memory subsets.

Using the deep immunoSEQ assay, multiplex PCR amplified TCR CDR3 regions from genomic DNA. Extracted genomic DNA from each cell subset was distributed evenly across all wells of several immunoSEQ 96-well plates, and each plate was treated as a replicate. For sorted subsets, about 210 ng of genomic DNA, equivalent to roughly 30,000 T cell genomes, went into each replicate PCR. Purified libraries were measured with a Qubit 3.0 fluorometer, size-checked on a Bioanalyzer 2100, and measured again with the KAPA Library Quantification kit. A separate single-read 150-cycle Illumina NextSeq 550 flow cell was used to sequence each immunoSEQ 96-well plate. Per the authors' processing: Because the immunoSEQ output included only junctional sequences and no quality scores, the filtering could not be the same as the filtering used for full-length reads. To assign V/J genes and CDR3, sequences were annotated against IMGT germline references using PyIR, a Python wrapper for IgBLAST v1.9. Reads with weak V/J assignments (E-value above 1e-6), missing CDR3, stop codons, out-of-frame junctions, or ambiguous translated residues were removed. V3J clonotypes were defined by identical inferred V gene, J gene, and CDR3 amino acid sequence. Percentage overlap between repertoires was computed as shared unique clonotypes divided by the size of the smaller repertoire. Repertoire richness was assessed with RTK rarefaction, the Chao1 estimator, and Recon v2.1 estimates of unobserved clonotypes. Generation probabilities for all TCRbeta clonotypes obtained by the gDNA method from a handful of donors were computed using OLGA. TCRdb retrieved this table from immuneACCESS and kept in-frame rearrangements only. Not all clones are present; in checked studies, unresolved V genes account for under half, and no reason is known for the remainder. Clonal size and the V and J genes are those of that table, whereas D and trimming came from the DNA. This sample comprises around 2.1 million clones, 90% to 96% of them detected only once. The ten largest make up around 0.13% of the sample.

Healthy HIV-negative adults with no recently reported acute infections or vaccinations were included as donors. Every donor was a Caucasian adult living in Nashville, Tennessee, USA. CD4+ T cells were enriched by magnetic negative selection, after which naive cells were positively selected on CD45RA and the negative fraction was taken as the memory subset. Blood was collected by leukapheresis, and PBMCs were isolated by Ficoll-Histopaque density gradient centrifugation and then cryopreserved in liquid nitrogen vapor phase. Analytical flow cytometry was used to check the purity and quantity of each magnetically sorted T cell population. Genomic DNA was isolated from every sorted fraction and measured by UV absorbance on a Nanodrop 2000c. Comments on this clone: Its target antigen remains unknown. No base quality information exists; no much larger clone differs at one position.

V lost 0 bases and J lost 3 bases; the stretch between them is 9 bases long. CDR1 and CDR2 (SGHNT, YYREEE) derive from the germline V gene (reference sequence). CDR3 length: 14 amino acids, cysteine to phenylalanine. Of the read, only the CDR3 DNA is kept; its 42 bases are in frame from base 1. The V gene is TRBV5-4 and the J gene is TRBJ1-1; TRBD1 is perhaps the D gene, given 5 matching bases. This clonotype originated in a man aged 18-30 years in good health. The sequencing input was naive CD4+ T cells sorted from blood. The cell subset or site label here, explained by the study, means: CD45RA+ positively selected. The CDR3 loop reads CASSLGLGDTEAFF. In nucleotides, the sequence is TGTGCCAGCAGCTTGGGGCTAGGGGACACTGAAGCTTTCTTT.